This T cell receptor beta chain emerged from a study of blood T cells in healthy people across ages (dated by TCRdb to 2013 to 2016). The study in broad terms: Template switching captured roughly one uniquely barcoded TCR beta cDNA molecule per two T cells in model experiments. Donors were grouped into four age groups: young (average approximately 16 years), middle-aged (about 40), aged (roughly 67) and long-lived (about 90). For two donors (one aged 18 to 29 and one aged 80 or older), the study analyzed two additional independent replicas of 1 million unique cDNA reads from the same blood draw. Age-related changes in TCR beta repertoire diversity were measured in the study by deep sequencing normalized with unique cDNA molecular identifiers. To avoid experimental bias, donors of different ages were spread randomly across the sequencing lanes.

The research as a whole found: Compared with the aged group, the long-lived group had more naive CD4+ T cells, fewer expanded clones and increased TCR diversity, suggesting age selection. As age increased, observed TCR beta diversity per million T cells dropped in a roughly linear way, and a significant reduction was already evident by age around 41. Because donor CMV infection status was unknown, age-related changes in expanded clonotypes were potentially confounded. A strong correlation was found between observed TCR beta diversity and the percentage of naive T cells measured by flow cytometry. Total diversity estimates from one million sequenced T cells were considered lower bounds and underestimates. Since profiling was done on bulk unsorted PBMCs, naive and antigen-experienced compartments could not be conclusively compared.

Systemically healthy Caucasian individuals from Russia, 39 in total and aged about 6 to 95 years, were included as donors. Roughly 10 milliliters of peripheral blood were drawn from each donor into EDTA-treated Vacutainer tubes. PBMCs were isolated by Ficoll-Paque density-gradient centrifugation, with at least 7 million obtained per sample. Trizol reagent was used to extract total RNA from the PBMCs, yielding at least 6 micrograms per sample. Naive CD45RAhigh/CD27high T cell percentages were measured by flow cytometry on a PBMC aliquot from every donor. As encoded in the germline V gene (reference sequence), CDR1 is SGHNT while CDR2 is YYREEE. The V and J ends are trimmed by 4 bases and 5 bases, leaving 18 bases between them. Spanning cysteine to phenylalanine, the CDR3 consists of 15 amino acids. The sequence is cut down to CDR3 DNA, 45 bases in frame from base 1. For this clonotype: The clone's antigen remains unknown. Per-base quality was not reported, and no clone a single base away is much larger than it.

Library construction relied on 5' RACE. TCRdb shows the sequencer as Illumina HiSeq 2500. A second about 7 to 12 cycle PCR used a sample-barcoded 5' primer and a J-beta primer mix. A template-switch 5' adaptor carrying 12 random nucleotides introduced a unique molecular identifier onto each TCR beta cDNA molecule. At least 2.5 million CDR3-containing paired-end reads were obtained from each sample. First-strand cDNA was synthesized from all RNA with the Mint cDNA synthesis kit, primed by a TRBC-specific oligonucleotide. All cDNA was treated with uracil-DNA glycosylase and then went through a first 18-cycle PCR with the universal primers M1SS and BC2_uni_R. As for the original processing: For normalization, 1 million high-quality reads, each with a distinct molecular identifier, were randomly selected from each sample. Reads sharing molecular identifiers were discarded rather than binned into consensus sequences. MiTCR, with a Q25 quality threshold and the strictest error-elimination algorithm, was used for CDR3 identification, clonotype clustering and error correction. A nonparametric unseen species model with Euler transformation was used to estimate lower-bound total TCR beta diversity. The raw public reads went through TCRdb reprocessing: fastp at Q25, MiXCR clone calling, in-frame beta chains kept. Each record represents a unique CDR3 protein, reported with the most common genes and DNA among its rows. These V and J calls derive from TCRdb rather than the authors' analysis. The sample includes 1.5 million to 2 million distinct CDR3 sequences, with just under 50% observed a single time. The ten largest make up less than 2.5% of the sample.

In this chain, TRBV5-4 is recombined with TRBJ2-5; a tentative D match to TRBD1 spans 6 bases. This TCR derives from a woman aged 40 to 49 in good health. The sequencing input was blood. For the CDR3, the sequence is CASSRTGNFEETQYF. Read as DNA, the sequence is TGTGCCAGCAGCCGTACAGGGAACTTTGAGGAGACCCAGTACTTC.